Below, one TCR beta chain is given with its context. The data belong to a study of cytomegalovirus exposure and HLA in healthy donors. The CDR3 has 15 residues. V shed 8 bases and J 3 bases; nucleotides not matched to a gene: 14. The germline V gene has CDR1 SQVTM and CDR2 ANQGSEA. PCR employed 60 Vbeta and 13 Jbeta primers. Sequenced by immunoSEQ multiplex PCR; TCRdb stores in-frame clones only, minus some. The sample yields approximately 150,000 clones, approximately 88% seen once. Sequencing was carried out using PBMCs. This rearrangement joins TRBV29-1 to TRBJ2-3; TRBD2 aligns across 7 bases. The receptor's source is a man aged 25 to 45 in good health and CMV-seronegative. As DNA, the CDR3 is TGCAGCACTACCCCCGTGGCGGGAGCAACAGATACGCAGTATTTT. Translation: CSTTPVAGATDTQYF.